What follows describes a single T cell receptor beta chain. What it binds is unknown. The V gene end was trimmed by 6 bases and the J gene end by 8 bases; junction bases not matched to a gene: 5. CDR3 length: 12 amino acids. The V gene's germline CDR1 is DFQATT and CDR2 SNEGSKA (reference sequence). TCRdb processed the 5' RACE reads anew with MiXCR; each CDR3 protein has one entry. The sample holds 300,000 to 350,000 distinct CDR3 sequences, 3% to 4.5% seen once. This entry is derived from a study of T cells after yellow fever vaccination. Study-level findings and limits: Peak timing came faster in the weaker secondary response, day 5 versus 15. Within FACS-sorted repertoires, abundant clonotypes contaminating from the bulk population could be present. Few clonotypes appeared in both CD4 and CD8 compartments.

The sequencing used PBMCs, collected 5 days after the yellow fever booster vaccination. V is TRBV20-1 and J is TRBJ1-4; 8 bases match TRBD1. The sequence was obtained from a man between 18 and 35 years old who received the YFV17D yellow fever vaccine. CDR3 protein: CSASQGGEKLFF. The CDR3 DNA is TGCAGTGCGTCACAGGGGGGAGAAAAACTGTTTTTT.